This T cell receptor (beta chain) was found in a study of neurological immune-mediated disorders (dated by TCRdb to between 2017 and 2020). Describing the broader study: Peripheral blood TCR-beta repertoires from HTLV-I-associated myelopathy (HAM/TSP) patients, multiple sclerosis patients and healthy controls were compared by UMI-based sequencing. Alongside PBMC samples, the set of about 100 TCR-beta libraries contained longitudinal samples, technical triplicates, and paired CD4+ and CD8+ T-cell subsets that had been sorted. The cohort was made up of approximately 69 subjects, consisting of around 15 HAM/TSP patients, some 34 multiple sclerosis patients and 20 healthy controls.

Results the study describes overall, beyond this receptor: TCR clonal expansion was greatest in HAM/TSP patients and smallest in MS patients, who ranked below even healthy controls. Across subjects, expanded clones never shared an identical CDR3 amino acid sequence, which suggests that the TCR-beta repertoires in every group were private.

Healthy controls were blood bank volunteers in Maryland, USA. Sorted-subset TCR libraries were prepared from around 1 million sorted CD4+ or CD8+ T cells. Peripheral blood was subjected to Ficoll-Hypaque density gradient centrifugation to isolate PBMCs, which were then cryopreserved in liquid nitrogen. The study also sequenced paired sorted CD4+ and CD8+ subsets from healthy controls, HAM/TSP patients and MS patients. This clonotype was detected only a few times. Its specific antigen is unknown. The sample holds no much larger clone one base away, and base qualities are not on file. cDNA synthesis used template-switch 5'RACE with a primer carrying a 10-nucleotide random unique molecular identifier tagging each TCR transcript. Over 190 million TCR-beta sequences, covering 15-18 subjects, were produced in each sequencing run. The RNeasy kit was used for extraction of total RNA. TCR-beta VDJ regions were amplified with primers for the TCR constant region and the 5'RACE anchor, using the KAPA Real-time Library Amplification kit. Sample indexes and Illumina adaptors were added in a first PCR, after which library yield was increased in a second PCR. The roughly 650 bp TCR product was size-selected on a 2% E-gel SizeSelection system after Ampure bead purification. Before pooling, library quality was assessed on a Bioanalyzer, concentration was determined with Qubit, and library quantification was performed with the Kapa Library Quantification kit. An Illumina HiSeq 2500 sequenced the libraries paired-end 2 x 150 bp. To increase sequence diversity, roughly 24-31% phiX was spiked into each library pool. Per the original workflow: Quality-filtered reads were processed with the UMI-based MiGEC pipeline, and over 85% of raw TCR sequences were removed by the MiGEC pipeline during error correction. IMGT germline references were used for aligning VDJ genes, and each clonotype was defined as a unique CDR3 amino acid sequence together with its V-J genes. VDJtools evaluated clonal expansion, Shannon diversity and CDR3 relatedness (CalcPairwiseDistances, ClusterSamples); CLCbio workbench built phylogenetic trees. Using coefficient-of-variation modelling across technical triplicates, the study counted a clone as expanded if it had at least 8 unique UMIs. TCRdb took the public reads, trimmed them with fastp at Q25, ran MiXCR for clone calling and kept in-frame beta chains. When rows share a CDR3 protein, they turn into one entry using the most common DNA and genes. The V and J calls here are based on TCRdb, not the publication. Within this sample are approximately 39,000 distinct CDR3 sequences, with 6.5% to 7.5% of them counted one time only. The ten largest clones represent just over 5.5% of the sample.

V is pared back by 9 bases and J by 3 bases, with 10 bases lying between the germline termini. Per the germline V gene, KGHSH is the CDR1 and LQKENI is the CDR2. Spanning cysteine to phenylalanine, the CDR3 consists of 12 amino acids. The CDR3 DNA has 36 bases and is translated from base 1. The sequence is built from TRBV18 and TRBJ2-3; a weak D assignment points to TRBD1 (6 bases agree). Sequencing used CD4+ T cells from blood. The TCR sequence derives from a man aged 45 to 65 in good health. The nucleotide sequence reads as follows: TGTGCCAGTCGACAGGAAACAGATACGCAGTATTTT. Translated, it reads CASRQETDTQYF.